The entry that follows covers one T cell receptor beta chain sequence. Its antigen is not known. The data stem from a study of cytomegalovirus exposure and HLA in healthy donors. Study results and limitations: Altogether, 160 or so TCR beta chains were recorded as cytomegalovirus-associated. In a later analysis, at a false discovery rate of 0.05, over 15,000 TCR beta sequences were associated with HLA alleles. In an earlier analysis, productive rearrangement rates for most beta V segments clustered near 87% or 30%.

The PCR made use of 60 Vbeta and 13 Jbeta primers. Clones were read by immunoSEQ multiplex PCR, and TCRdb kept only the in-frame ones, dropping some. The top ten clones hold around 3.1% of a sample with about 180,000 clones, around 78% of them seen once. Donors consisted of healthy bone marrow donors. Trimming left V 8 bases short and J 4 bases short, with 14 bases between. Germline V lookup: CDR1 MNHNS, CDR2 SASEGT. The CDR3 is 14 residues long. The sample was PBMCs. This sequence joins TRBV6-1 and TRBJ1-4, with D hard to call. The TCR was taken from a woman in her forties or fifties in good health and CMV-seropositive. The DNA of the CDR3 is TGTGCCAGCGGCGAGGGTGGGTTTAATGAAAAACTGTTTTTT. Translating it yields CASGEGGFNEKLFF.